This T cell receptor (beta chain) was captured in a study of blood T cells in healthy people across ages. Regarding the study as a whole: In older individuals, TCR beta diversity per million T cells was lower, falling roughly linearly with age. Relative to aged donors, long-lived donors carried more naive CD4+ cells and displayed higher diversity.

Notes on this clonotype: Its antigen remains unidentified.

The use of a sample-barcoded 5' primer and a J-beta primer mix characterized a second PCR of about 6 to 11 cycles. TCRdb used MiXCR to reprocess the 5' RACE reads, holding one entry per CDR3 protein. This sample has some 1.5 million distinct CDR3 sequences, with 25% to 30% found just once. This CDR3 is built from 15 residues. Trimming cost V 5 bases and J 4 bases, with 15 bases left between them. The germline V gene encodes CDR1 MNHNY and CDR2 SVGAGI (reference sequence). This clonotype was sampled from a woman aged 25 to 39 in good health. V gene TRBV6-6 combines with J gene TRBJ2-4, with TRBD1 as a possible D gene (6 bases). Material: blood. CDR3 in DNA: TGTGCCAGCAGTCAACGGACAGCCGTTAAAAACATTCAGTACTTC. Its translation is CASSQRTAVKNIQYF.